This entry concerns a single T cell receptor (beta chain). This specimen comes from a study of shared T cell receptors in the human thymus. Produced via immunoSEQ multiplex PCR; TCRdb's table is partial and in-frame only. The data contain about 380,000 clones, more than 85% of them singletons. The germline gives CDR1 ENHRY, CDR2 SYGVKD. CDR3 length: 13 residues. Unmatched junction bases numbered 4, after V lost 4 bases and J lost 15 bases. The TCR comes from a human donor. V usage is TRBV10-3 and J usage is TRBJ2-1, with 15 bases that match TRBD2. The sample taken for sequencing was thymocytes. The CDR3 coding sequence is TGTGCCATCAGTGGGACTAGCGGGAGGGCACGGTTCTTC. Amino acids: CAISGTSGRARFF.